One and the same sample provided the 23 T cell receptor beta chains below, sequenced in a study of blood T cell repertoires in COVID-19. Using immunoSEQ multiplex PCR, the repertoire was profiled, and TCRdb retains in-frame clones only, with some absent. The sample carries a few hundred thousand clones, 86% recorded once. The sample comprised PBMCs or T cells enriched from blood (not recorded which). Every receptor here comes from a woman between 40 and 50 years old with acute COVID-19.

This chain uses TRBV24-1 with TRBJ2-2; D is possibly TRBD2 (6 bases). V shed 3 bases and J shed 6 bases, with 10 bases lying between them. The germline V gene encodes CDR1 KGHDR and CDR2 SFDVKD. CDR3 size: 14 residues. In DNA, the CDR3 is TGTGCCACCAGTGATCCGTGGGAGGCCGGGGAGCTGTTTTTT. Translated: CATSDPWEAGELFF.

V is TRBV20-1 and J is TRBJ2-7; TRBD2 matches 10 bases. Looked up from germline, CDR1 is DFQATT and CDR2 is SNEGSKA (reference sequence). CDR3 length: 15 amino acids. Trimming cost V 3 bases and J 3 bases; bases outside gene matches: 8. This CDR3 is CSASNIAGGFYEQYF. The DNA for the CDR3 is TGCAGTGCTAGTAATATAGCGGGAGGTTTCTACGAGCAGTACTTC.

This clone was counted a single time. The rearrangement links TRBV7-2 to TRBJ2-6; D gene unclear. This CDR3 has 15 amino acids. CDR1 and CDR2 (germline): SGHTA, FQGNSA. V lost 5 bases and J 0 bases, leaving 8 bases between the germline ends. CDR3 protein: CASSRGVSGANVLTF. DNA of the CDR3: TGTGCCAGCAGCAGAGGCGTCTCTGGGGCCAACGTCCTGACTTTC.

This sequence joins TRBV6-5 and TRBJ2-7, with D hard to call. CDR1 is MNHEY, CDR2 SVGAGI, per germline. CDR3 length: 14 amino acids. Trimming removed 4 bases at V and 1 base at J, with 11 bases between. The CDR3 spells CASSLGPTSYEQYF. The CDR3, as DNA: TGTGCCAGCAGTTTGGGCCCGACATCCTACGAGCAGTACTTC.

The chain recombines TRBV6-7 with TRBJ1-5; 9 bases match TRBD1. TRBV6-7 is given ORF status, its function remaining uncertain. V lost 4 bases, J lost 6 bases, and 13 bases stayed unmatched. This CDR3 has 17 amino acids. CDR3 amino acids: CASSSPYPTGGFQPQHF. CDR3 DNA sequence: TGTGCCAGCAGTTCCCCCTACCCGACAGGGGGTTTTCAGCCCCAGCATTTT.

This clone was counted a few times. The chain combines TRBV5-6 with TRBJ2-7, with TRBD1 matching over 7 bases. Unmatched junction bases numbered 7, after V lost 3 bases and J lost 4 bases. The CDR3 has 14 amino acids. The germline gives CDR1 SGHDT, CDR2 YYEEEE. CDR3 region: CASSSGTALYEQYF. Here the CDR3 DNA reads TGTGCCAGCAGCTCCGGGACAGCCCTTTACGAGCAGTACTTC.

The rearrangement joins TRBV27 to TRBJ1-6; TRBD1 might be the D (5 bases). The CDR3 covers 15 residues. The V gene lost 4 bases and the J gene lost 10 bases, with 17 bases spanning the gap. Germline values: CDR1 MNHEY, CDR2 SMNVEV (reference sequence). The CDR3 region has the DNA TGTGCCAGCAGTTGGGAAGGGGCGAGGACATCACCCCTCCACTTT. Residues: CASSWEGARTSPLHF.

The chain couples TRBV24-1 to TRBJ2-1; TRBD2 matches 13 bases. Trimming cost V 4 bases and J 8 bases; bases outside gene matches: 7. CDR3 length: 16 residues. Germline loops: CDR1 KGHDR, CDR2 SFDVKD. The CDR3 DNA is TGTGCCACCAGTGACACCACTAGCGGGAGGGACTATGAGCAGTTCTTC. It yields the protein CATSDTTSGRDYEQFF.

The chain links TRBV29-1 to TRBJ1-1, with 9 bases matching TRBD1. The CDR3 is made up of 13 amino acids. CDR1 and CDR2 from the germline V gene are SQVTM and ANQGSEA. V was clipped by 7 bases and J by 5 bases; unmatched bases: 8. CDR3 sequence reads: CSATDRGWTEAFF. The CDR3 nucleotides are TGCAGCGCTACGGACAGGGGCTGGACTGAAGCTTTCTTT.

The chain is built from TRBV19 and TRBJ1-5, with TRBD1 matching over 7 bases. Per the germline V gene, CDR1 is LNHDA and CDR2 is SQIVND (reference sequence). The CDR3 is 15 amino acids. Unmatched junction bases numbered 3, after V lost 3 bases and J lost 1 base. The CDR3 region has the DNA TGTGCCAGTAGTATCAGGGGGACGAGCAATCAGCCCCAGCATTTT. This codes for CASSIRGTSNQPQHF.

The gene calls are TRBV7-9 and TRBJ2-7; 12 bases are shared with TRBD1. This CDR3 region has 16 residues. J gave up 2 bases and V 3 bases, and 5 bases lay outside the gene matches. The germline V gene encodes CDR1 SEHNR and CDR2 FQNEAQ (reference sequence). CDR3 residues: CASSFPRDRGPYEQYF. As DNA, the CDR3 is TGTGCCAGCAGCTTTCCCCGGGACAGGGGGCCCTACGAGCAGTACTTC.

This rearrangement joins TRBV11-2 to TRBJ2-5, with D possibly TRBD2 on 7 matching bases. The CDR3 sequence is 17 residues long. Germline values: CDR1 SGHAT, CDR2 FQNNGV. The germline V and J ends were trimmed by 5 bases and 9 bases, with 28 bases remaining between them. The CDR3 DNA is TGTGCCAGCAGCGATACTAGGGGGGGACGGATAGTAGTGGCCCAGTACTTC. This sequence encodes CASSDTRGGRIVVAQYF.

The chain carries TRBV7-6 and TRBJ1-4; D might be TRBD1 (5 bases). Germline assignment: CDR1 SGHVS and CDR2 FNYEAQ. Trimming shortened V by 1 base and J by 0 bases, and 9 bases separated the two germline ends. CDR3 length equals 16 residues. CDR3: CASSLETAPTNEKLFF. DNA of the CDR3: TGTGCCAGCAGCTTAGAGACAGCCCCAACTAATGAAAAACTGTTTTTT.

V gene TRBV7-8 combines with J gene TRBJ2-3; D is possibly TRBD2 (6 bases). Between the trimmed V and J ends, which lost 7 bases and 1 base, there was a span of 9 bases. The CDR3 consists of 13 residues. Germline values: CDR1 SGHVS, CDR2 FQNEAQ. The CDR3 DNA is TGTGCCAGCATGGTAGCGGGCACAGATACGCAGTATTTT. As protein: CASMVAGTDTQYF.

The rearrangement joins TRBV18 to TRBJ2-5, with D maybe TRBD2 (5 bases). This CDR3 region has 13 residues. Germline V lookup: CDR1 KGHSH, CDR2 LQKENI. V was pared by 4 bases and J by 2 bases, with 8 bases between. CDR3 DNA sequence: TGTGCCAGCTCACTAGGACTGCAAGAGACCCAGTACTTC. The encoded protein is CASSLGLQETQYF.

V usage is TRBV29-1 and J usage is TRBJ2-2; 9 bases are shared with TRBD1. This CDR3 region has 16 residues. The junction had 10 bases not matched to a gene; V was cut back by 7 bases and J by 1 base. Germline V gene sequence: CDR1 SQVTM, CDR2 ANQGSEA. In DNA, the CDR3 is TGCAGCGCCGGACAGGGGAGTTCTTGGAACACCGGGGAGCTGTTTTTT. The encoded protein is CSAGQGSSWNTGELFF.

The genes are TRBV7-9 and TRBJ2-3, with 8 bases fitting TRBD2. J lost 5 bases, V lost 2 bases, and 15 bases had no gene match. CDR3 length equals 18 residues. The germline V gene encodes CDR1 SEHNR and CDR2 FQNEAQ (reference sequence). The CDR3 loop reads CASSLPTLGAGVLDTQYF. Here the CDR3 DNA reads TGTGCCAGCAGCTTACCGACTCTCGGAGCGGGGGTTTTAGATACGCAGTATTTT.

The CDR3 protein is CASSLPPLGRELFF. The CDR3 DNA reads TGTGCCAGCAGCCTCCCACCTCTGGGCCGGGAGCTGTTTTTT. This chain uses TRBV6-2 or TRBV6-3 with TRBJ2-2; D is unresolved. The V gene's germline CDR1 is MNHEY and CDR2 SVGEGT. The CDR3 runs to 14 residues. Trimming stripped 6 bases from V and 9 bases from J, with 17 bases between.

In its sample, this clone was seen a few times. J is TRBJ1-1 and V is TRBV9; maybe TRBD1 (5 bases). This CDR3 is built from 13 residues. The germline V and J ends were trimmed by 2 bases and 4 bases, with 9 bases remaining between them. Per the germline V gene, CDR1 is SGDLS and CDR2 is YYNGEE. CDR3 sequence reads: CASSVGRATEAFF. In DNA form, the CDR3 reads TGTGCCAGCAGCGTCGGCAGGGCCACTGAAGCTTTCTTT.

J is TRBJ2-7 and V is TRBV28, with unresolved D. V was trimmed by 4 bases and J by 7 bases, leaving 20 bases between them. The CDR3 consists of 15 residues. Germline CDR1 is MDHEN and CDR2 is SYDVKM. The CDR3 DNA is TGTGCCAGCAGTTCTCCCACTACGCGCACCGGGGAGCAGTACTTC. This sequence encodes CASSSPTTRTGEQYF.

This chain links TRBV18 with TRBJ2-5; D gene uncertain. The germline gives CDR1 KGHSH, CDR2 LQKENI. Deletions cut 3 bases from V and 4 bases from J, with 9 bases between. The CDR3 runs to 13 residues. CDR3 in amino acids: CASSPRIGETQYF. CDR3 bases: TGTGCCAGCTCACCGAGAATTGGAGAGACCCAGTACTTC.

The V call is TRBV11-2, the J call TRBJ2-2, with TRBD2 matching 12 bases. CDR1 and CDR2 (germline): SGHAT, FQNNGV. The CDR3 runs 17 residues. J gave up 0 bases and V 5 bases, and 4 bases lay outside the gene matches. As DNA, the CDR3 is TGTGCCAGCAGCCCATCTAGCGGGAGGGCGAACACCGGGGAGCTGTTTTTT. Protein product: CASSPSSGRANTGELFF.

The chain joins TRBV6-5 to TRBJ1-3, with TRBD1 matching 7 bases. The CDR3 totals 15 residues. CDR1 MNHEY and CDR2 SVGAGI come from the germline V gene. Trimming took 9 bases from V and 4 from J; bases not matched to a gene: 12. DNA of the CDR3: TGTGCCAGTCGACAGGGTTTCTCTGAAGGAAACACCATATATTTT. It is translated as CASRQGFSEGNTIYF.